Listed below are T cell receptor beta chains from one sample, sequenced in a study of beta chain features in type 1 diabetes. This table comes from immunoSEQ multiplex PCR, and its TCRdb copy is limited to in-frame clones, with some not included. This sample carries over 100,000 clones, around 40% of them seen once, and the ten largest clones take approximately 0.065%. Input material: stem cell memory CD4+ T cells from blood. Receptors originate from a woman aged 18-29 years in good health. The CDR3 runs from the conserved cysteine through the conserved F or W. D genes are given only for firm matches. Clone size appears in some rows only: once, few, many, or a class for an expanded clone.

.,TRBJ2-3,TRBV5-5,.,TGTGCCAGCACCCGGACGGGGGGCACAGATACGCAGTATTTT,CASTRTGGTDTQYF
.,TRBJ2-7,TRBV5-4,TRBD1,TGTGCCAGCAGCTCGAGACAGGGGAGCTACGAGCAGTACTTC,CASSSRQGSYEQYF
.,TRBJ2-2,TRBV27,TRBD2,TGTGCCAGCAGTTCCGCCTCACTAGCGTCGGTCGGGGAGCTGTTTTTT,CASSSASLASVGELFF
few,TRBJ2-7,TRBV18,TRBD2,TGTGCCAGCTCATGGACTAGCGGGGGCCCGTCTAGCTCCTACGAGCAGTACTTC,CASSWTSGGPSSSYEQYF
once,TRBJ2-7,TRBV6-1,TRBD1,TGTGCCAGCAGAGGACAGGGGTCCTACGAGCAGTACTTC,CASRGQGSYEQYF
.,TRBJ2-3,TRBV2,TRBD2,TGTGCCAGCACCCCGGGGAGGGCCGCAGATACGCAGTATTTT,CASTPGRAADTQYF
.,TRBJ2-7,TRBV4-2,TRBD2,TGTGCCAGCAGCCAAGATCTCGGGCTAGCGGGAGCCTACGAGCAGTACTTC,CASSQDLGLAGAYEQYF
few,TRBJ2-2,TRBV5-8,.,TGTGCCAGCAGCTTGTGGGGGCATGGCGGGGAGCTGTTTTTT,CASSLWGHGGELFF
few,TRBJ2-7,TRBV7-8,TRBD2,TGTGCCAGCAGCCTTGGGGGAGGGATTGGCGAGCAGTACTTC,CASSLGGGIGEQYF
.,TRBJ2-2,TRBV7-9,TRBD2,TGTGCCAGCAGCCACCTGGCTAGCGGAGCCCGGGGGGAGCTGTTTTTT,CASSHLASGARGELFF
few,TRBJ1-2,TRBV7-8,.,TGTGCCAGCAGCAACGGGTTACGGGGCTATGGCTACACCTTC,CASSNGLRGYGYTF
many,TRBJ2-6,TRBV18,.,TGTGCCAGCTCACCCTACGGGGCCGGGGGATCTGGGGCCAACGTCCTGACTTTC,CASSPYGAGGSGANVLTF
once,TRBJ2-7,TRBV5-1,.,TGCGCCAGCAGCTTGACCCCTAAGCGGACGGCTCACGAGCAGTACTTC,CASSLTPKRTAHEQYF
.,TRBJ1-2,TRBV5-1,TRBD1,TGCGCCAGCAGCTTGGCCCGGACAGGGGGCGATGGCTACACCTTC,CASSLARTGGDGYTF
.,TRBJ2-7,TRBV10-3,TRBD2,TGTGCCATCAGTGCTAGCGGTTCTTCTTACGAGCAGTACTTC,CAISASGSSYEQYF
.,TRBJ2-2,TRBV7-7,TRBD2,TGTGCTAGCAGCCCTAGACTAGCGGGACTTAACACCGGGGAGCTGTTTTTT,CASSPRLAGLNTGELFF
few,TRBJ2-3,TRBV28,.,TGTGCCAGCACCCTGAGGGGGTTAGGTAGCACAGATACGCAGTATTTT,CASTLRGLGSTDTQYF
.,TRBJ2-2,TRBV9,TRBD1,TGTGCCAGCAGCGCCGTCTGGGGGACAGGGAACACCGGGGAGCTGTTTTTT,CASSAVWGTGNTGELFF
.,TRBJ2-3,TRBV7-4,TRBD2,TGTGCCAGCAGCTTCCTAGCGGGAGCTGAAGATACGCAGTATTTT,CASSFLAGAEDTQYF
few,TRBJ2-3,TRBV19,TRBD2,TGTGCCAGTAACGCGGGAGGAGGTGATACGCAGTATTTT,CASNAGGGDTQYF
.,TRBJ2-1,TRBV7-7,TRBD1,TGTGCTAGCAGCTTAGCGACAGGGGGCCTAGGTGAGCAGTTCTTC,CASSLATGGLGEQFF
once,TRBJ1-1,TRBV11-2,.,TGTGCCAGCAGCACGAGCGGGGTTATAACCGGGAGGACTGAAGCTTTCTTT,CASSTSGVITGRTEAFF
.,TRBJ2-1,TRBV11-2,TRBD2,TGTGCCAGCAGTCTAGCGGGCTCAAGAGGCTACAATGAGCAGTTCTTC,CASSLAGSRGYNEQFF
.,TRBJ1-2,TRBV7-9,.,TGTGCCAGCAGCTTTTTAGCGGGTAGTGGCTACACCTTC,CASSFLAGSGYTF
few,TRBJ2-7,TRBV10-1,.,TGCGCCAGCAGTGAGTCGTGGACTGGAGAGCAGTACTTC,CASSESWTGEQYF
few,TRBJ2-7,TRBV27,.,TGTGCCAGCACCCCCGGGACTCAAACCCGGCGGGAGCAGTACTTC,CASTPGTQTRREQYF
few,TRBJ1-1,TRBV18,.,TGTGCCAGCTCATCTCAGGGGACTGAAGCTTTCTTT,CASSSQGTEAFF
few,TRBJ2-7,TRBV13,.,TGTGCCAGCAGCTCCGACTACCCCTACGAGCAGTACTTC,CASSSDYPYEQYF
.,TRBJ2-7,TRBV19,TRBD2,TGTGCCAGTAGTACAGGGACTAGCGACTACGAGCAGTACTTC,CASSTGTSDYEQYF
.,TRBJ1-5,TRBV5-5,.,TGTGCCAGCAGCTTCGGCGGGAGCAATCAGCCCCAGCATTTT,CASSFGGSNQPQHF
.,TRBJ2-1,TRBV7-2,.,TGTGCCAGCAGCGCCCCAGGGGAGCAGTTCTTC,CASSAPGEQFF
.,TRBJ1-5,TRBV9,.,TGTGCCAGCGGAGGAGGGTATCAGCCCCAGCATTTT,CASGGGYQPQHF
few,TRBJ2-1,TRBV28,TRBD1,TGTGCCAGCAGCCTACTCCGACAGGGGAGCTCCTACAATGAGCAGTTCTTC,CASSLLRQGSSYNEQFF
.,TRBJ2-1,TRBV28,TRBD2,TGTGCCAGCAGTATAGGCGGCGCGGGGGGTGACAATGAGCAGTTCTTC,CASSIGGAGGDNEQFF
few,TRBJ2-6,TRBV4-2,TRBD1,TGTGCCAGCAGCCACGGACAGGGGGCGGCGGGGGCCAACGTCCTGACTTTC,CASSHGQGAAGANVLTF
.,TRBJ2-3,TRBV30,TRBD1,TGTGCCTTCTCAGGGGGCCGCACGCAGTATTTT,CAFSGGRTQYF
.,TRBJ1-1,TRBV9,.,TGTGCCAGCAGCTCGCTCGGGCAGGGGAACACTGAAGCTTTCTTT,CASSSLGQGNTEAFF
once,TRBJ2-7,TRBV28,.,TGTGCCAGCAGCCGAACATCTCAGCAGTACTTC,CASSRTSQQYF
.,TRBJ2-7,TRBV6-6,.,TGTGCCAGCAGTAAGATCGGGAGCTCCTACGAGCAGTACTTC,CASSKIGSSYEQYF
.,TRBJ2-7,TRBV7-2,TRBD1,TGTGCCAGCAGCTCCCGGACAGGGGGCTTTAACGAGCAGTACTTC,CASSSRTGGFNEQYF
.,TRBJ1-1,TRBV27,.,TGTGCCAGCAGTTTTTCGAGGAACATGAACACTGAAGCTTTCTTT,CASSFSRNMNTEAFF
.,TRBJ1-1,TRBV5-1,TRBD1,TGCGCCAGCAGCTTGGCTGGACAGGGACCAATGAACACTGAAGCTTTCTTT,CASSLAGQGPMNTEAFF
.,TRBJ2-1,TRBV9,.,TGTGCCAGCAGCGTAGATGTGGGAGGCAGCTCCTACAATGAGCAGTTCTTC,CASSVDVGGSSYNEQFF
few,TRBJ2-4,TRBV5-1,.,TGCGCCAGCAGCACGGGGGCCAAAAACATTCAGTACTTC,CASSTGAKNIQYF
.,TRBJ2-3,TRBV5-1,.,TGCGCCAGCAGCAAAGGACAGAGGTCAGATACGCAGTATTTT,CASSKGQRSDTQYF
few,TRBJ2-1,TRBV19,TRBD2,TGTGCCAGTAGTGTTCTAGCGGGAAGGCAGTTCTTC,CASSVLAGRQFF
few,TRBJ2-3,TRBV4-2,TRBD2,TGTGCCAGCAGCCAAGTCAGAGGACTAGAGAGCACAGATACGCAGTATTTT,CASSQVRGLESTDTQYF
.,TRBJ2-7,TRBV4-3,TRBD1,TGCGCCAGCAGCCGATGGACAGGGCTCTACGAGCAGTACTTC,CASSRWTGLYEQYF
.,TRBJ1-5,TRBV7-2,.,TGTGCCAGCAGTCGCCAGGGCGGTAGCAATCAGCCCCAGCATTTT,CASSRQGGSNQPQHF
.,TRBJ2-2,TRBV11-2,.,TGTGCCAGCAGCTTAGTTGCGCGCGGTACGGGCGGGGAGCTGTTTTTT,CASSLVARGTGGELFF
few,TRBJ1-2,TRBV6-1,TRBD1,TGTGCCAGCAGCGAAGTCCAGGGGGCGCCTAACTATGGCTACACCTTC,CASSEVQGAPNYGYTF